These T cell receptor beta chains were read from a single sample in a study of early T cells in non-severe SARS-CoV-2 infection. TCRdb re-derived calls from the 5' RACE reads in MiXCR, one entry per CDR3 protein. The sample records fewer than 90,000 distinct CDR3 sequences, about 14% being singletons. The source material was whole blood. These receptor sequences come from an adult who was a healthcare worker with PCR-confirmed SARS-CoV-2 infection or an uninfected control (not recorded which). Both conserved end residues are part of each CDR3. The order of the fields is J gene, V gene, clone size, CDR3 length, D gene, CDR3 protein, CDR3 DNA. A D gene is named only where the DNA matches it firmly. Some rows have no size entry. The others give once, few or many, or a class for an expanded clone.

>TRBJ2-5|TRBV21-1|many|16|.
CASSKGIGFPQETQYF
TGTGCCAGCAGCAAAGGGATAGGGTTCCCCCAAGAGACCCAGTACTTC
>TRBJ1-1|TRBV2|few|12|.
CASSGVNTEAFF
TGTGCCAGCAGCGGGGTGAACACTGAAGCTTTCTTT
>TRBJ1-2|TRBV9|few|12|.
CASSVTGYGYTF
TGTGCCAGCAGCGTGACGGGCTATGGCTACACCTTC
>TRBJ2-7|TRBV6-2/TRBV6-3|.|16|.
CASSRWGTQATYEQYF
TGTGCCAGCAGCCGGTGGGGAACACAGGCAACCTACGAGCAGTACTTC
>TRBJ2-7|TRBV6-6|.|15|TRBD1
CASHDRGISSYEQYF
TGTGCCAGCCATGACAGGGGCATCAGCTCCTACGAGCAGTACTTC
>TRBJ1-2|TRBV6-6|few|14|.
CASQSPWGVEGYTF
TGTGCCAGCCAATCTCCATGGGGGGTGGAGGGCTACACCTTC
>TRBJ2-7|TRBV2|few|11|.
CANSLNYEQYF
TGTGCCAACAGTTTGAACTACGAGCAGTACTTC
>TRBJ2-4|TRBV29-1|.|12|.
CSVRAAKNIQYF
TGCAGCGTGCGGGCGGCCAAAAACATTCAGTACTTC
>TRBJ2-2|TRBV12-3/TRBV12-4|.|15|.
CASSFSSRNTGELFF
TGTGCCAGCAGTTTTTCGTCCCGAAACACCGGGGAGCTGTTTTTT
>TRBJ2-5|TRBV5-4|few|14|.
CASSSQAYVETQYF
TGTGCCAGCAGCTCCCAGGCCTACGTAGAGACCCAGTACTTC
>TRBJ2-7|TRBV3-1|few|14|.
CASSHDYLVYEQYF
TGTGCCAGCAGCCATGACTATTTAGTCTACGAGCAGTACTTC
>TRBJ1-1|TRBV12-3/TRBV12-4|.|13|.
CASSPPRSTEAFF
TGTGCCAGCAGCCCCCCCCGGTCCACTGAAGCTTTCTTT
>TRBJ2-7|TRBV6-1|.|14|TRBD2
CASNLAGGAYEQYF
TGTGCCAGCAATCTAGCGGGGGGCGCCTACGAGCAGTACTTC
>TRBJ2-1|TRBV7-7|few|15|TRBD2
CASSSGLANYNEQFF
TGTGCCAGCAGCTCGGGACTAGCGAACTACAATGAGCAGTTCTTC
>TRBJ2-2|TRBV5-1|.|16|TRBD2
CASSLGLAGNTGELFF
TGCGCCAGCAGCTTAGGACTAGCGGGGAACACCGGGGAGCTGTTTTTT
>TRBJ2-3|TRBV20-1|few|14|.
CSARDGGGVDTQYF
TGCAGTGCTAGAGATGGGGGCGGGGTGGATACGCAGTATTTT
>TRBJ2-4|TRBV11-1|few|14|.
CASSTTGAKNIQYF
TGTGCCAGCAGCACCACGGGGGCCAAAAACATTCAGTACTTC
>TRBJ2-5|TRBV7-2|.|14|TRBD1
CASSRTGLQETQYF
TGTGCCAGCAGCCGGACAGGGTTACAAGAGACCCAGTACTTC
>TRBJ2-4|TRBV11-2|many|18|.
CASSLKFPEGGSKNIQYF
TGTGCCAGCAGCCTTAAATTCCCCGAGGGGGGCTCCAAAAACATTCAGTACTTC
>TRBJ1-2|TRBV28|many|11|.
CASREGSGYTF
TGTGCCAGCAGGGAGGGGAGCGGCTACACCTTC
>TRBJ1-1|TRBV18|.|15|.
CASSPSAGEVTEAFF
TGTGCCAGCTCACCATCGGCTGGGGAGGTCACTGAAGCTTTCTTT
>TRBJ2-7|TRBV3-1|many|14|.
CASSQGPQRYEQYF
TGTGCCAGCAGCCAAGGGCCCCAACGATACGAGCAGTACTTC
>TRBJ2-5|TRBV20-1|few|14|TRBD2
CSATSGGTQETQYF
TGCAGTGCTACTAGCGGGGGAACCCAAGAGACCCAGTACTTC
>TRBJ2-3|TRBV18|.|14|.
CASSSTGRADTQYF
TGTGCCAGCTCATCTACGGGACGAGCAGATACGCAGTATTTT
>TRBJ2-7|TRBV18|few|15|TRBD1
CASSPRQGGPYEQYF
TGTGCCAGCTCCCCCAGACAGGGGGGCCCCTACGAGCAGTACTTC
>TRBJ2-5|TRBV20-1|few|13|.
CSARESARETQYF
TGCAGTGCGAGGGAGTCCGCCAGGGAGACCCAGTACTTC
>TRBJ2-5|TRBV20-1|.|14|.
CSAREGGGRETQYF
TGCAGTGCTAGAGAAGGGGGGGGCCGAGAGACCCAGTACTTC
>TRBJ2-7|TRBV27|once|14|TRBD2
CASSFLGGAYEQYF
TGTGCCAGCAGTTTTCTCGGGGGGGCCTACGAGCAGTACTTC
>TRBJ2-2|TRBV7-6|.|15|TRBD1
CASSLGTGDVGELFF
TGTGCCAGCAGCTTAGGAACAGGGGATGTCGGGGAGCTGTTTTTT
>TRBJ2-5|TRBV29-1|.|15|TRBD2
CSVEDTSGGRETQYF
TGCAGCGTTGAAGACACTAGCGGGGGTCGGGAGACCCAGTACTTC
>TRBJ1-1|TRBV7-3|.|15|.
CASSLIGGRNTEAFF
TGTGCCAGCAGCTTAATTGGGGGCCGGAACACTGAAGCTTTCTTT
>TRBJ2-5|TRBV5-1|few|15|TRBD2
CASSFRGGREETQYF
TGCGCCAGCAGCTTCCGCGGGGGTCGGGAGGAGACCCAGTACTTC
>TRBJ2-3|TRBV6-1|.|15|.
CASLLTFSAADTQYF
TGTGCCAGCCTCCTGACCTTTAGTGCCGCCGATACGCAGTATTTT
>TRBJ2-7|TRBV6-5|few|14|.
CASTRRRDSYEQYF
TGTGCCAGCACCCGACGCAGGGACTCCTACGAGCAGTACTTC
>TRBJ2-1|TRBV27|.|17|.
CASSPSPGTSSYNEQFF
TGTGCCAGCAGTCCCTCCCCCGGGACAAGCTCCTACAATGAGCAGTTCTTC
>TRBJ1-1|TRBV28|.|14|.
CASNKGGENTEAFF
TGTGCCAGCAATAAAGGGGGTGAGAACACTGAAGCTTTCTTT
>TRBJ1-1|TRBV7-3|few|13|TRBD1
CASSLTGQAEAFF
TGTGCCAGCAGCTTGACAGGGCAGGCTGAAGCTTTCTTT
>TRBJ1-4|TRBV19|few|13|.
CASTFGTPEKLFF
TGTGCCAGTACCTTTGGGACGCCAGAAAAACTGTTTTTT
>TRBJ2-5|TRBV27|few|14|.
CASSSSTRVGTQYF
TGTGCCAGCAGTTCCAGTACCCGAGTAGGGACCCAGTACTTC
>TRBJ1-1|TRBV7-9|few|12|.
CASSLGGTEVFF
TGTGCCAGCAGCTTAGGGGGCACTGAAGTTTTCTTT
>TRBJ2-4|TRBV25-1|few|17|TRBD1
CASSDRGEEIAKNIQYF
TGTGCCTCCTCGGACAGGGGGGAAGAGATAGCCAAAAACATTCAGTACTTC
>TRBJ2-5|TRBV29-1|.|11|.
CSVSRAETQYF
TGTAGCGTGAGTAGGGCAGAGACCCAGTACTTC
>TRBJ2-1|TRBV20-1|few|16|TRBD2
CSAIKAGVRSYNEQFF
TGCAGTGCTATCAAAGCGGGGGTTCGCTCCTACAATGAGCAGTTCTTC
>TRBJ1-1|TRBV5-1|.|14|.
CASSLRGRDTEAFF
TGCGCCAGCAGCTTGAGAGGGAGGGACACTGAAGCTTTCTTT
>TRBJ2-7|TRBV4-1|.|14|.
CASSPQGGPYEQYF
TGCGCCAGCAGCCCCCAAGGGGGTCCATACGAGCAGTACTTC
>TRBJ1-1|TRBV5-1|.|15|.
CASSWGRSMNTEAFF
TGCGCCAGCAGCTGGGGACGGTCTATGAACACTGAAGCTTTCTTT
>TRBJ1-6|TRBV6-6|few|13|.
CAAGSFLASPLHF
TGTGCCGCGGGATCCTTCCTCGCTTCACCCCTCCACTTT
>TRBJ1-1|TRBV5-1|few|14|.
CASRASQEHTEAFF
TGCGCCAGCAGGGCGTCACAGGAGCACACTGAAGCTTTCTTT
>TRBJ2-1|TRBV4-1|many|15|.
CASSQEEQPEYEQFF
TGCGCCAGCAGCCAAGAGGAACAGCCGGAATATGAGCAGTTCTTC
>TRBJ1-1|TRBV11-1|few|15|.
CASSLAMAGNTEAFF
TGTGCCAGCAGCTTAGCGATGGCGGGAAACACTGAAGCTTTCTTT
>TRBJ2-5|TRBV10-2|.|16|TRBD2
CASSELAGALQETQYF
TGCGCCAGCAGTGAGCTAGCGGGGGCACTACAAGAGACCCAGTACTTC
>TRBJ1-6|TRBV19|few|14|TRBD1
CASNDDRANSPLHF
TGTGCCAGTAATGATGACAGGGCGAATTCACCCCTCCACTTT